Following are 5 T cell receptor beta chains from one sample sequenced in a study of blood T cell repertoires in COVID-19. Here immunoSEQ multiplex PCR was the method, and the copy in TCRdb shows in-frame clones only, minus some. This sample has 70,000 to 95,000 clones; roughly 82% occur once, and the top ten carry roughly 22%. Sample: peripheral blood. The receptor set was obtained from a human donor in a cohort sampled during active COVID-19.

In its sample, this clone was seen once. The genes are TRBV24-1 and TRBJ2-2; D remains ambiguous. Germline CDR1 is KGHDR and CDR2 is SFDVKD. The ends were cut back, 5 bases at V and 6 bases at J, with 15 bases in the middle. The CDR3 loop spans 15 amino acids. CDR3 in amino acids: CATSAPRSAAGELFF. The CDR3 bases are TGTGCCACCAGTGCCCCGCGGTCCGCGGCCGGGGAGCTGTTTTTT.

In its sample, this clone was seen a few times. V usage is TRBV28 and J usage is TRBJ2-4, with a possible D match to TRBD1 (6 bases). This CDR3 spans 16 amino acids. The germline V gene has CDR1 MDHEN and CDR2 SYDVKM. V shed 4 bases and J shed 3 bases, with 16 bases lying between them. The CDR3: CASSWVRGLGKNIQYF. Written as DNA, the CDR3 is TGTGCCAGCAGTTGGGTCAGGGGCCTGGGCAAAAACATTCAGTACTTC. Full variable domain (missing parts from reference TRBV28 and TRBJ2-4): DVKVTQSSRYLVKRTGEKVFLECVQDMDHENMFWYRQDPGLGLRLIYFSYDVKMKEKGDIPEGYSVSREKKERFSLILESASTNQTSMYLCASSWVRGLGKNIQYFGAGTRLSVL.

The rearrangement uses TRBV18 and TRBJ1-2; D ambiguous. CDR3 length equals 14 residues. Germline lookup yields CDR1 KGHSH and CDR2 LQKENI. Trimming shortened V by 3 bases and J by 2 bases, and 10 bases separated the two germline ends. The CDR3 reads CASSPSSRNYGYTF. CDR3 in DNA: TGTGCCAGCTCACCCTCTAGTCGGAACTATGGCTACACCTTC.

The chain combines TRBV7-3 with TRBJ2-6; possibly TRBD2 for D (7 bases). The CDR3 loop spans 16 amino acids. Trimming pared 5 bases from V and 2 bases from J, leaving 13 bases between. CDR1 SGHTA and CDR2 FQGTGA come from the germline V gene. The CDR3 protein is CASSRQGGAGANVLTF. The CDR3 DNA sequence: TGTGCCAGCAGCCGACAAGGGGGGGCTGGGGCCAACGTCCTGACTTTC.

The gene calls are TRBV5-1 and TRBJ1-4, with no clear D. Germline V gene data show CDR1 as SGHRS and CDR2 as YFSETQ. Trimming pared 0 bases from V and 5 bases from J, leaving 8 bases between. The CDR3 is made up of 14 amino acids. The CDR3: CASSLGRPNEKLFF. In DNA form, the CDR3 reads TGCGCCAGCAGCTTGGGCAGGCCAAATGAAAAACTGTTTTTT.